Each of the 18 T cell receptor beta chains below was sequenced from the same sample in a study of beta chain features in type 1 diabetes. The authors reverse transcribed all of the isolated RNA, so sequencing captured expressed TCRB transcripts. Only in-frame clones appear in the TCRdb table, and some are missing; sequencing was by immunoSEQ multiplex PCR. The sample has about 290,000 clones, 8% seen once; the top ten hold approximately 1%. Input material: central memory CD4+ T cells from blood. The receptors were gathered from a woman between 18 and 29 years old in good health.

This clone has a handful of counts. CDR3 region: CASSWGQGGYTF. The DNA of the CDR3 is TGTGCCAGCAGCTGGGGACAGGGTGGCTACACCTTC. This chain connects TRBV5-4 to TRBJ1-2; 9 bases are a match to TRBD1. This CDR3 has 12 amino acids. V lost 3 bases to trimming and J lost 7 bases; unmatched junction nucleotides: 1. Germline CDR1 SGHNT, CDR2 YYREEE (reference sequence).

The chain is built from TRBV5-1 and TRBJ1-6; D is undetermined. Trimming pared 0 bases from V and 10 bases from J, leaving 11 bases between. Germline CDR1 reads SGHRS; CDR2 reads YFSETQ. The CDR3 consists of 14 residues. The CDR3: CASSLGTVLSPLHF. CDR3 coding DNA: TGCGCCAGCAGCTTGGGAACAGTGCTATCACCCCTCCACTTT.

This clone was seen a few times. The chain has TRBV28 and TRBJ1-4; D gene ambiguous. Germline CDR1 and CDR2: MDHEN and SYDVKM. This CDR3 is 15 amino acids long. V was pared by 2 bases and J by 5 bases, with 12 bases between. CDR3 sequence: CASSLRGGGNEKLFF. In nucleotides, the CDR3 is TGTGCCAGCAGTTTACGCGGCGGAGGGAATGAAAAACTGTTTTTT.

This clone was counted a few times. This chain joins TRBV7-2 and TRBJ2-3; 11 bases are shared with TRBD2. Germline V gives CDR1 SGHTA, CDR2 FQGNSA. The CDR3 is 12 residues long. The CDR3 nucleotides are TGTGCGACTAGCGGGGTGGTAGATACGCAGTATTTT. It is translated as CATSGVVDTQYF.

This clone was seen a handful of times. V gene TRBV6-5 combines with J gene TRBJ2-7, with TRBD1 identical over 7 bases. The CDR3 contains 15 residues. Germline values: CDR1 MNHEY, CDR2 SVGAGI. V was pared by 6 bases and J by 2 bases, with 10 bases of the junction left unmatched. This CDR3 reads CASSPDRQGPYEQYF. The CDR3 nucleotides read TGTGCCAGCAGCCCGGACAGGCAAGGCCCCTACGAGCAGTACTTC.

The chain carries TRBV7-3 and TRBJ1-1; D remains ambiguous. Trimming left V 7 bases short and J 6 bases short, with 15 bases between. CDR3 length equals 13 residues. Germline values: CDR1 SGHTA, CDR2 FQGTGA. CDR3 DNA: TGTGCCAGCAACCAGTTGCCGAAACCTGAAGCTTTCTTT. Its translation: CASNQLPKPEAFF.

This clone was detected once. V usage is TRBV4-3 and J usage is TRBJ2-5; D uncertain. Germline assignment: CDR1 LGHNA and CDR2 YSLEER. The CDR3 spans 17 residues. The germline V and J ends were trimmed by 5 bases and 2 bases, with 21 bases remaining between them. For the CDR3, the DNA is TGCGCCAGCAGCACACGGTTCGCTAGTAGCTTACAAGAGACCCAGTACTTC. This translates into CASSTRFASSLQETQYF.

About this clone: The junction and the germline gene differ at one end; a read error may be behind it. This chain joins TRBV7-7 and TRBJ2-2; TRBD2 is a possible D gene (5 bases). Germline loops: CDR1 SSHAT, CDR2 FNYEAQ (reference sequence). The CDR3 has 14 amino acids. The CDR3 is CASSLATYTGELFF. The CDR3 DNA is TGTGCTAGCAGCTTAGCGACCTACACCGGGGAGCTGTTTTTT.

This clone was counted a few times. The J gene is TRBJ1-4, the V gene TRBV2; D is unresolved. Germline V gene data show CDR1 as SNHLY and CDR2 as FYNNEI. Trimming left V 5 bases short and J 8 bases short, with 12 bases between. The CDR3 covers 13 residues. The CDR3 protein is CASSQQVGEKLFF. For the CDR3, the DNA is TGTGCCAGCAGTCAGCAGGTGGGGGAAAAACTGTTTTTT.

The chain combines TRBV5-8 with TRBJ2-3, with no clear D. CDR3 size: 14 residues. V lost 0 bases, J lost 2 bases, and 7 bases lay in between. CDR1 and CDR2 from the germline V gene are SGHTS and YDEGEE. CDR3 sequence (DNA): TGTGCCAGCAGCTTGGACAGTTTCACAGATACGCAGTATTTT. This translates into CASSLDSFTDTQYF.

The chain joins TRBV27 to TRBJ1-6; tentative D call: TRBD1 (5 bases). CDR3 length: 12 residues. Per germline, CDR1 MNHEY and CDR2 SMNVEV (reference sequence). Trimming took off 3 bases at V and 10 bases at J, with 7 bases between the two ends. The CDR3 protein is CASSFRDSPLHF. The DNA of the CDR3 is TGTGCCAGCAGTTTCAGGGACTCACCCCTCCACTTT.

The V and J genes are TRBV7-2 and TRBJ2-7; maybe TRBD2 (6 bases). The V end lost 5 bases, the J end lost 6 bases, and 17 bases lay between the germline ends. Germline lookup yields CDR1 SGHTA and CDR2 FQGNSA. The CDR3 runs to 14 residues. CDR3 DNA: TGTGCCAGCAGCCCTAAGGGACTCAACCCCGAGCAGTACTTC. As protein: CASSPKGLNPEQYF.

The table lists this clone with a few counts. For the CDR3, the DNA is TGTGCCAGCAGCACACGGGTCCACGAGCAGTACTTC. This translates into CASSTRVHEQYF. The chain employs TRBV7-2 and TRBJ2-7; no definite D call. Trimming stripped 5 bases from V and 5 bases from J, with 10 bases between. The CDR3 runs 12 residues. The germline gives CDR1 SGHTA, CDR2 FQGNSA.

The chain recombines TRBV7-2 with TRBJ1-2; D is uncertain. The length of the CDR3 is 14 residues. The V gene lost 0 bases and the J gene lost 3 bases, with 8 bases spanning the gap. The germline gives CDR1 SGHTA, CDR2 FQGNSA. The CDR3 bases are TGTGCCAGCAGCTTAGCCCCAGACTACTATGGCTACACCTTC. This gives the protein CASSLAPDYYGYTF.

This clone was counted only a few times. The CDR3: CASSIDSGYNEQFF. The CDR3 DNA reads TGTGCCAGTAGTATAGATAGCGGTTACAATGAGCAGTTCTTC. The V gene is TRBV19, the J gene TRBJ2-1, with D perhaps TRBD2 (6 bases). The CDR3 spans 14 residues. Per germline, CDR1 LNHDA and CDR2 SQIVND (reference sequence). Deletions cut 0 bases from V and 4 bases from J, with 7 bases between. Together with reference TRBV19 and TRBJ2-1, the CDR3 gives the full variable domain: DGGITQSPKYLFRKEGQNVTLSCEQNLNHDAMYWYRQDPGQGLRLIYYSQIVNDFQKGDIAEGYSVSREKKESFPLTVTSAQKNPTAFYLCASSIDSGYNEQFFGPGTRLTVL.

J is TRBJ1-5 and V is TRBV7-9; 9 bases fit TRBD1. CDR3 length: 16 residues. In germline, CDR1 is SEHNR, CDR2 FQNEAQ (reference sequence). V trimming: 5 bases; J trimming: 5 bases; junction bases outside the gene matches: 10. The CDR3 DNA reads TGTGCCAGCAGCCAAAAGCCGGGACAGGGTTATCAGCCCCAGCATTTT. This codes for CASSQKPGQGYQPQHF.

This clone has just a few counts. CDR3 nucleotide sequence: TGTGCCAGCAGTGAATGGGGCACAGATACGCAGTATTTT. Its translation: CASSEWGTDTQYF. The chain has TRBV6-1 and TRBJ2-3; D is undetermined. The germline gives CDR1 MNHNS, CDR2 SASEGT. The V gene lost 2 bases and the J gene lost 1 base, with 4 bases spanning the gap. The CDR3 is 13 amino acids.

This clone was seen only a few times. The chain uses TRBV23-1 and TRBJ2-4, with no clear D. TRBV23-1 is an open reading frame, and its role is uncertain. CDR3 length: 16 residues. Trimming pared 1 base from V and 0 bases from J, leaving 10 bases between. The CDR3 bases are TGCGCCAGCAGTCAATTGCCAGTCCTAGCCAAAAACATTCAGTACTTC. It encodes CASSQLPVLAKNIQYF.